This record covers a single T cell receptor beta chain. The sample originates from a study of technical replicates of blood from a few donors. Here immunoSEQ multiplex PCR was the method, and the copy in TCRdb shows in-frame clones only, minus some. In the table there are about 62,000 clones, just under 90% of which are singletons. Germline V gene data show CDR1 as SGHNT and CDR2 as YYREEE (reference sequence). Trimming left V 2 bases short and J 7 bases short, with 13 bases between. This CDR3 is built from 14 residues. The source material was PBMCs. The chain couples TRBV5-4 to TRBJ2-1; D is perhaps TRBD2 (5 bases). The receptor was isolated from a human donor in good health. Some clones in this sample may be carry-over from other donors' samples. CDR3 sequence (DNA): TGTGCCAGCAGCTTTGAGCAGCGGCTGAATGAGCAGTTCTTC. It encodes CASSFEQRLNEQFF.